The T cell receptor beta chain described here comes from a study of OX40 agonist ivuxolimab in advanced cancers. In terms of the full investigation: Ivuxolimab was a fully human IgG2 agonistic monoclonal antibody targeting the costimulatory receptor OX40 (CD134). Of the approximately 50 dose-escalation patients, hepatocellular carcinoma was present in around 20, melanoma in around 15, renal cell carcinoma in 9 and head and neck cancer in 9. Intravenous ivuxolimab was administered to patients every 2 weeks at six dose levels: 0.01, 0.1, 0.3, 1.5, 3 and 10 mg/kg. The point of sequencing TCRbeta in the periphery was to test whether ivuxolimab changed TCR sequence diversity and drove clonal T-cell expansion. A male proportion of around 83% and a mean age of approximately 61 years, ranging from 23 to 79, were recorded for the dose-escalation cohort. Partial responses were achieved by three dose-escalation patients, of whom one had hepatocellular carcinoma and two had cutaneous melanoma. Patients were allowed to have had prior anti-PD-1, anti-PD-L1 or anti-CTLA-4 therapy, and less than 45% of the dose-escalation patients had previously received checkpoint inhibitors. The paper reports the monotherapy dose-escalation portion (N of about 56 patients) of the phase I ivuxolimab trial. Findings and caveats that apply to the study as a whole: After ivuxolimab, CD8+ T cells had more expanded clones than CD4+ T cells on average. In partial responders in the 0.1-3.0 mg/kg groups, normalized peripheral clonal expansion was found to be among the lowest, especially among CD8+ T cells. At doses of 0.1 to 3.0 mg/kg, clonal expansion of both CD4+ and CD8+ T cells in blood was seen between baseline and week 6. Which antigens the clonally expanded peripheral T cells were specific for was not determined. Low levels of normalized T-cell clonal expansion were also shown by some nonresponding patients.

Concerning this clone itself: It lacks a known antigen. Base qualities are missing; no much larger clone stands one base away.

The trial excluded patients who had a history of autoimmune disease or were on systemic immunosuppression. Peripheral blood for TCR sequencing was collected from all dose cohorts at baseline, on cycle 4 day 1, and on cycle 7 day 1. Samples were obtained from an open-label, multicenter, first-in-human phase I dose-escalation trial of ivuxolimab. Adults with locally advanced or metastatic head and neck squamous cell, hepatocellular, melanoma or renal cell carcinoma were enrolled in the trial. CD4+ and CD8+ T cells were sorted separately from peripheral blood before TCR sequencing. Genomic DNA was isolated from the sorted cells so that the TCRbeta CDR3 region could be sequenced. The immunoSEQ Assay was used for sequencing of TCRbeta CDR3 regions. In its TCRdb copy, this immuneACCESS table keeps in-frame sequences only and misses some clones. Where compared with another copy, unresolved V genes explain less than half of these, and the others have no known cause. The sample yields some 80,000 clones; 92% were counted once. The ten largest clonotypes hold about 8.6% of the sample.

Sequenced material: CD4+ or CD8+ T cells sorted from blood, taken in a trial of the OX40 agonist ivuxolimab. The source is an adult with an advanced solid tumor such as melanoma, head and neck, liver or kidney cancer.

The CDR3 loop reads CASSQVFRGLGEQFF. The nucleotides read TGTGCCAGCAGCCAAGTCTTTCGGGGTTTGGGTGAGCAGTTCTTC. The chain is assembled from TRBV14 and TRBJ2-1; the D segment could be TRBD2, given 5 matching bases. The germline V gene yields SGHDN for CDR1 and FVKESK for CDR2. V is shortened by 1 base, J by 9 bases, and the region joining them spans 16 bases. The cysteine opens and the phenylalanine closes a CDR3 of 15 amino acids. Only the CDR3 DNA stays, 45 bases, in frame from base 1.